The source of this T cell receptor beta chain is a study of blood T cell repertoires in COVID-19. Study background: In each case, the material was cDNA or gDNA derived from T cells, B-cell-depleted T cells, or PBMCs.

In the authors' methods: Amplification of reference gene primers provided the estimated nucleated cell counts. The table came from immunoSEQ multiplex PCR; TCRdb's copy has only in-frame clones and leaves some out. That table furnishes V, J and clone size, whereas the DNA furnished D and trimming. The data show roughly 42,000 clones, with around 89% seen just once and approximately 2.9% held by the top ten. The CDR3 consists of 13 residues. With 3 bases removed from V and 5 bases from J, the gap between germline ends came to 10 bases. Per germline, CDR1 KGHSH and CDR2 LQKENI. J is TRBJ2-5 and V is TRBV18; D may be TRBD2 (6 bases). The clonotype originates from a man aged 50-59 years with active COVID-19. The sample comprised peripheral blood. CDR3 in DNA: TGTGCCAGCTCACCCGGGACTGGTGAGACCCAGTACTTC. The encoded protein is CASSPGTGETQYF. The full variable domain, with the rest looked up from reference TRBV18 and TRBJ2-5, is NAGVMQNPRHLVRRRGQEARLRCSPMKGHSHVYWYRQLPEEGLKFMVYLQKENIIDESGMPKERFSAEFPKEGPSILRIQQVVRGDSAAYFCASSPGTGETQYFGPGTRLLVL.